This T cell receptor beta chain was identified during a study of blood T cells in healthy people across ages. A second roughly 7 to 12 cycle PCR used barcoded and J-beta primers. A single record per CDR3 protein comes from TCRdb applying MiXCR to the 5' RACE reads. The sample records 700,000 to 900,000 distinct CDR3 sequences, 25% to 30% being singletons. CDR1 MDHEN and CDR2 SYDVKM come from the germline V gene. Deletions cut 7 bases from V and 10 bases from J, with 10 bases between. This CDR3 region has 11 residues. The same data also contributed to another study, on T cells of mothers and their children. According to that study: Related mother-child pairs shared marginally more repertoire than unrelated pairs, though not significantly.

The receptor's source is a boy aged 5-17 years in good health. The chain combines TRBV28 with TRBJ1-4; the D is unclear. The sequenced material came from blood. The CDR3: CASTSTGKLFF. The CDR3 bases are TGTGCCAGCACCTCCACGGGAAAACTGTTTTTT.